The 21 T cell receptor beta chains presented below share a single source sample, sequenced in a study of blood T cell repertoires in COVID-19. Libraries were prepared by immunoSEQ multiplex PCR; TCRdb keeps only in-frame clonotypes and omits some of them. The sample has about 180,000 clones, roughly 87% seen once; the top ten hold under 2%. The sequenced sample was peripheral blood. All receptors derive from a man between 18 and 29 years old who had recovered from COVID-19.

V is TRBV27 and J is TRBJ2-7; 9 nucleotides match TRBD2. Trimming cost V 2 bases and J 6 bases; bases outside gene matches: 8. Per germline, CDR1 MNHEY and CDR2 SMNVEV (reference sequence). The CDR3 spans 15 residues. CDR3 nucleotide sequence: TGTGCCAGCAGTTTACTTAGCGGGAGAGGGGGCGAGCAGTACTTC. Residues: CASSLLSGRGGEQYF.

This chain joins TRBV5-4 and TRBJ2-1, with TRBD2 matching over 7 bases. Germline CDR1 reads SGHNT; CDR2 reads YYREEE (reference sequence). The ends lost 2 bases at V and 2 bases at J; junction bases unmatched: 13. CDR3 length: 18 residues. CDR3 region: CASSFRVGRGSAYNEQFF. The CDR3 DNA reads as TGTGCCAGCAGCTTCAGGGTCGGTCGCGGGAGCGCCTACAATGAGCAGTTCTTC.

This chain joins TRBV29-1 and TRBJ1-1; D gene ambiguous. Germline CDR1 reads SQVTM; CDR2 reads ANQGSEA. The CDR3 covers 11 residues. Deletions cut 4 bases from V and 1 base from J, with 4 bases between. The CDR3 here is CSVGRNTEAFF. CDR3 coding DNA: TGCAGCGTTGGGAGGAACACTGAAGCTTTCTTT.

This clone has a handful of counts. This chain uses TRBV4-1 with TRBJ1-6; 11 bases match TRBD1. The length of the CDR3 is 16 residues. Trimming removed 0 bases from V and 9 bases from J; junction bases left unmatched: 4. Germline loops: CDR1 MGHRA, CDR2 YSYEKL. The CDR3, as DNA: TGCGCCAGCAGCCAAGATGGGGACAGGGGGTTTTCACCCCTCCACTTT. Its translation is CASSQDGDRGFSPLHF.

This chain connects TRBV13 to TRBJ1-2; 7 bases are a match to TRBD1. From germline, CDR1 is PRHDT and CDR2 FYEKMQ (reference sequence). The V and J ends lost 2 bases and 8 bases, in that order; junction bases with no gene match: 14. This CDR3 has 16 residues. CDR3 coding DNA: TGTGCCAGCAGCTTAATCGTCCGGACAGGTGTGGAAGGCTACACCTTC. This translates into CASSLIVRTGVEGYTF.

This chain connects TRBV5-1 to TRBJ2-7; 8 bases align to TRBD1. The germline V gene has CDR1 SGHRS and CDR2 YFSETQ. J gave up 4 bases and V 0 bases, and 9 bases lay outside the gene matches. The CDR3 spans 16 residues. The chain's CDR3 is CASSLANRGAEYEQYF. The CDR3 DNA follows: TGCGCCAGCAGCTTGGCCAACAGGGGGGCAGAATACGAGCAGTACTTC.

This clone appeared a single time. The chain has TRBV29-1 and TRBJ2-7, with a tentative D call TRBD2 (6 bases). The CDR3 is made up of 13 amino acids. V was cut by 0 bases and J by 2 bases, with 8 bases left in between. The germline CDR1 and CDR2 sequences are SQVTM and ANQGSEA. The CDR3 reads CSVEEEGTYEQYF. CDR3 DNA: TGCAGCGTTGAAGAGGAGGGGACCTACGAGCAGTACTTC.

The CDR3 loop is CASSPNSNQPQHF. For the CDR3, the DNA is TGTGCCAGCAGCCCAAATAGCAATCAGCCCCAGCATTTT. The genes are TRBV6-4 and TRBJ1-5, with no clear D. This CDR3 has 13 residues. V gave up 6 bases and J gave up 0 bases, with 6 bases separating them. In germline, CDR1 is MRHNA, CDR2 SNTAGT.

The chain couples TRBV19 to TRBJ2-6; possible D gene TRBD1, 5 bases. CDR3 size: 15 residues. Germline CDR1 and CDR2: LNHDA and SQIVND (reference sequence). V shed 9 bases and J shed 2 bases, with 14 bases lying between them. The CDR3 loop reads CASRIEGAGANVLTF. The CDR3 DNA sequence: TGTGCCAGCCGCATCGAAGGGGCTGGGGCCAACGTCCTGACTTTC.

The chain uses TRBV6-2 or TRBV6-3 and TRBJ1-5; 7 nucleotides agree with TRBD1. V gave up 3 bases and J gave up 2 bases; unmatched junction bases: 7. Germline V gives CDR1 MNHEY, CDR2 SVGEGT. The CDR3 totals 16 residues. The CDR3 spells CASSYSKDRGNQPQHF. CDR3 bases: TGTGCCAGCAGTTATTCAAAAGACAGGGGCAATCAGCCCCAGCATTTT.

The chain joins TRBV4-3 to TRBJ2-1, with D possibly being TRBD2 (6 bases). V lost 1 base and J lost 8, with 15 bases in between. CDR1 is LGHNA and CDR2 is YSLEER in the germline V gene. CDR3 length: 15 amino acids. This CDR3 is CASSQAGLGADEQFF. The CDR3 DNA follows: TGCGCCAGCAGCCAAGCGGGACTTGGTGCGGATGAGCAGTTCTTC.

Only a few counts were recorded for this clone. V usage is TRBV19 and J usage is TRBJ1-5, with TRBD1 matching over 11 bases. The germline V gene encodes CDR1 LNHDA and CDR2 SQIVND (reference sequence). V shed 3 bases and J 7 bases; nucleotides not matched to a gene: 5. This CDR3 has 15 residues. CDR3 residues: CASSMDRGRGQPQHF. Here the CDR3 DNA reads TGTGCCAGTAGTATGGACAGGGGGCGAGGGCAGCCCCAGCATTTT.

V and J are TRBV5-1 and TRBJ2-1; tentative D call: TRBD1 (5 bases). V was pared by 1 base and J by 2 bases, with 13 bases between. This CDR3 has 16 amino acids. Germline lookup yields CDR1 SGHRS and CDR2 YFSETQ. CDR3: CASSLISDIPYNEQFF. CDR3 DNA: TGCGCCAGCAGCTTGATCTCGGACATTCCCTACAATGAGCAGTTCTTC. The variable domain in full, completed from reference TRBV5-1 and TRBJ2-1, reads KAGVTQTPRYLIKTRGQQVTLSCSPISGHRSVSWYQQTPGQGLQFLFEYFSETQRNKGNFPGRFSGRQFSNSRSEMNVSTLELGDSALYLCASSLISDIPYNEQFFGPGTRLTVL.

The rearrangement joins TRBV7-2 to TRBJ2-3; perhaps TRBD2 as D (5 bases). The germline V and J ends were trimmed by 3 bases and 2 bases, with 12 bases remaining between them. Per germline, CDR1 SGHTA and CDR2 FQGNSA. The CDR3 is made up of 15 amino acids. CDR3 residues: CASSFIAISTDTQYF. CDR3 bases: TGTGCCAGCAGCTTTATAGCGATCTCCACAGATACGCAGTATTTT.

J is TRBJ1-2 and V is TRBV6-1, with D hard to call. The V gene lost 0 bases and the J gene lost 0 bases, with 14 bases spanning the gap. The germline gives CDR1 MNHNS, CDR2 SASEGT. The CDR3 runs 17 residues. In nucleotides, the CDR3 is TGTGCCAGCAGTGAAGCGCTACCCGGTATATCTAACTATGGCTACACCTTC. Amino acids: CASSEALPGISNYGYTF.

CDR3 sequence (DNA): TGTGCCAGCAGCTACTCTAGCGGGAGTTTCGACGAGCAGTACTTC. This encodes CASSYSSGSFDEQYF. V gene TRBV13 combines with J gene TRBJ2-7; 10 positions agree with TRBD2. Germline V gives CDR1 PRHDT, CDR2 FYEKMQ (reference sequence). The length of the CDR3 is 15 residues. V dropped 4 bases and J dropped 5; count of bases not matched to a gene: 8.

The chain is built from TRBV7-3 and TRBJ2-7; 7 nucleotides agree with TRBD2. Germline-derived CDR1 and CDR2 are SGHTA and FQGTGA. V shed 3 bases and J 2 bases; nucleotides not matched to a gene: 7. This CDR3 contains 15 residues. The CDR3 nucleotides read TGTGCCAGCAGCTTCAGGGCGGGAGCGACCTACGAGCAGTACTTC. Its translation: CASSFRAGATYEQYF.

The V and J genes are TRBV4-3 and TRBJ1-2; weak D call: TRBD1 (5 bases). Germline CDR1 is LGHNA and CDR2 is YSLEER. The V and J ends lost 0 bases and 6 bases respectively, with 14 bases between them. CDR3 size: 15 residues. CDR3: CASSQDSGRRNGYTF. The DNA of the CDR3 is TGCGCCAGCAGCCAAGATTCAGGGAGGAGGAATGGCTACACCTTC.

The gene calls are TRBV28 and TRBJ1-2, with 8 bases identical to TRBD1. This CDR3 has 15 amino acids. With 2 bases clipped from V and 2 bases from J, the junction kept 4 bases outside the gene matches. Germline V gene data show CDR1 as MDHEN and CDR2 as SYDVKM. DNA of the CDR3: TGTGCCAGCAGTTTAAGTAGGACAGGGAACTATGGCTACACCTTC. Its translation: CASSLSRTGNYGYTF.

This sequence joins TRBV9 and TRBJ1-2, with a tentative D call TRBD1 (6 bases). V lost 4 bases to trimming and J lost 4 bases, with 14 bases between them. This CDR3 contains 14 residues. Germline lookup yields CDR1 SGDLS and CDR2 YYNGEE. The chain's CDR3 is CASSPSGTPYGYTF. The CDR3, as DNA: TGTGCCAGCAGCCCATCCGGGACACCCTATGGCTACACCTTC.

A single count supports this clone. V is TRBV28 and J is TRBJ2-2; tentative D call: TRBD1 (6 bases). The length of the CDR3 is 13 residues. Germline V gene sequence: CDR1 MDHEN, CDR2 SYDVKM. V shed 11 bases and J shed 1 base, with 11 bases lying between them. The chain's CDR3 is CASQGGNTGELFF. In DNA form, the CDR3 reads TGTGCCTCTCAAGGGGGGAACACCGGGGAGCTGTTTTTT.